The TCR beta chain described here comes from a study of shared clonotypes between healthy human individuals. This CDR3 spans 14 amino acids. CDR1 is SEHNR, CDR2 FQNEAQ, per germline (reference sequence). Trimming took 4 bases from V and 2 from J, leaving 12 bases between them. To note about this clone: The antigen is not known. Additional DNA sequences in this sample encode the identical CDR3.

Notes on the study in general: Donor scarcity curtailed the genetic and exposure-history diversity represented herein.

It was at deep level that the assay was run. Once extracted for a subset, genomic DNA was divided evenly among several immunoSEQ plates. Unsorted PBMC DNA was sequenced on ten immunoSEQ deep assay plates. The table came from immunoSEQ multiplex PCR; TCRdb's copy has only in-frame clones and leaves some out. This table holds fewer than 650,000 clones, around 80% found once. The chain couples TRBV7-9 to TRBJ2-7, with D perhaps TRBD2 (6 bases). The receptor comes from a middle-aged woman in good health. Some clones in this sample may be carry-over from other donors' samples. Sequencing was done on a sample of PBMCs. The CDR3 region is CASSSGTPPYEQYF. The CDR3 DNA is TGTGCCAGCAGCTCCGGGACTCCACCCTACGAGCAGTACTTC.